The rows below give T cell receptor beta chains drawn from one sample of a study of shared clonotypes between healthy human individuals. Sequenced by immunoSEQ multiplex PCR; TCRdb stores in-frame clones only, minus some. This sample has 2 million to 3 million clones; more than 90% occur once, and the top ten carry over 0.12%. Sequenced: naive CD4+ T cells sorted from blood. Receptors originate from a man aged 18 to 29 in good health. Both conserved end residues are part of each CDR3. Fields, in order: clone size, V gene, D gene, J gene, CDR3 protein, CDR3 DNA. A D gene is named only where the DNA matches it firmly. Not every row has a clone size; where given, it reads once, few, many or a size class.

NA,TRBV4-3,TRBD1,TRBJ2-3,CASSQGTGFRDSNTDTQYF,TGCGCCAGCAGCCAAGGGACAGGGTTTCGGGACTCGAACACAGATACGCAGTATTTT
NA,TRBV11-2,NA,TRBJ2-7,CASSRTGFSYEQYF,TGTGCCAGCAGCCGTACGGGGTTTTCCTACGAGCAGTACTTC
NA,TRBV27,NA,TRBJ2-5,CASSLSFGGTQYF,TGTGCCAGCAGTTTATCATTCGGCGGAACCCAGTACTTC
NA,TRBV7-9,TRBD2,TRBJ2-3,CASSLGASGGHTQYF,TGTGCCAGCAGCTTAGGGGCTAGCGGGGGGCATACGCAGTATTTT
NA,TRBV28,NA,TRBJ1-3,CASSLLGVGNTIYF,TGTGCCAGCAGTTTGTTGGGTGTTGGAAACACCATATATTTT
NA,TRBV6-6,NA,TRBJ1-1,CASSARDEAFF,TGTGCCAGCAGTGCTAGGGATGAAGCTTTCTTT
few,TRBV30,NA,TRBJ1-4,CASTGFGGEKLFF,TGTGCCTCGACGGGGTTCGGAGGAGAAAAACTGTTTTTT
NA,TRBV15,NA,TRBJ2-7,CATSRGGLTYEQYF,TGTGCCACCAGCAGAGGTGGCTTAACCTACGAGCAGTACTTC
NA,TRBV29-1,NA,TRBJ2-7,CSVHLDRSPYEQYF,TGCAGCGTTCATCTAGACAGGTCCCCCTACGAGCAGTACTTC
NA,TRBV21-1,NA,TRBJ2-3,CASSKSLAGALTDTQYF,TGTGCCAGCAGCAAAAGTCTGGCGGGGGCCCTCACAGATACGCAGTATTTT
NA,TRBV5-6,NA,TRBJ2-7,CASSLGQFSYEQYF,TGTGCCAGCAGCTTAGGGCAGTTCTCCTACGAGCAGTACTTC
NA,TRBV6-6,TRBD2,TRBJ2-5,CASNELGGGWETQYF,TGTGCCAGCAACGAACTGGGGGGGGGATGGGAGACCCAGTACTTC
NA,TRBV5-1,NA,TRBJ2-7,CASSTEGHYEQCF,TGCGCCAGCTCGACAGAAGGACACTACGAGCAGTGCTTC
NA,TRBV9,TRBD1,TRBJ2-7,CASSVAGQGQGEQYF,TGTGCCAGCAGCGTAGCGGGACAGGGGCAAGGCGAGCAGTACTTC
NA,TRBV6-5,TRBD1,TRBJ1-1,CASSYSGQGRNEAFF,TGTGCCAGCAGTTACTCGGGACAGGGGAGGAATGAAGCTTTCTTT
NA,TRBV10-2,NA,TRBJ1-6,CASSESGALPGLRHNSPLHF,TGCGCCAGCAGTGAGTCGGGGGCATTACCCGGACTAAGACATAATTCACCCCTCCACTTT
NA,TRBV19,NA,TRBJ1-6,CASSNGGSYNSPLHF,TGTGCCAGTAGTAATGGGGGCTCCTATAATTCACCCCTCCACTTT
NA,TRBV19,TRBD2,TRBJ2-7,CATKRDHAYEQYF,TGTGCCACTAAGCGGGACCATGCCTACGAGCAGTACTTC
NA,TRBV13,TRBD1,TRBJ2-7,CASSLNDRATSYEQYF,TGTGCCAGCAGCTTAAATGACAGGGCCACTTCCTACGAGCAGTACTTC
NA,TRBV6-1,TRBD1,TRBJ2-3,CASSARDRVSTDTQYF,TGTGCCAGCAGTGCTAGGGACAGGGTTTCCACAGATACGCAGTATTTT
NA,TRBV5-8,TRBD2,TRBJ2-3,CASRASFTSGSRTDTQYF,TGTGCCAGCCGAGCTTCGTTTACTAGCGGGAGCAGAACAGATACGCAGTATTTT
NA,TRBV27,TRBD1,TRBJ2-7,CASRYQGAVREQYF,TGTGCCAGCAGATACCAGGGGGCAGTTCGCGAGCAGTACTTC
NA,TRBV6-6,NA,TRBJ2-7,CASSYSGSQYF,TGTGCCAGCAGTTACTCTGGGTCGCAGTACTTC
NA,TRBV5-6,NA,TRBJ1-5,CASSLNREGLGNQPQHF,TGTGCCAGCAGCTTAAACAGGGAGGGGCTGGGAAATCAGCCCCAGCATTTT
NA,TRBV5-1,TRBD2,TRBJ2-1,CASSLNNGGYNEQFF,TGCGCCAGCAGCTTGAACAACGGGGGGTACAATGAGCAGTTCTTC
NA,TRBV7-2,TRBD2,TRBJ2-7,CASSLGGSNLQYF,TGTGCCAGCAGCTTGGGCGGGAGTAACTTGCAGTACTTC
NA,TRBV27,TRBD2,TRBJ2-5,CASSLSVREGGAKETQYF,TGTGCCAGCAGTTTATCGGTGCGGGAGGGAGGCGCCAAAGAGACCCAGTACTTC
NA,TRBV11-3,NA,TRBJ1-3,CASSEQGPPGNTIYF,TGTGCCAGCAGCGAACAGGGTCCCCCTGGAAACACCATATATTTT
NA,TRBV5-4,NA,TRBJ2-7,CASSPRLISYEQYF,TGTGCCAGCAGCCCACGACTTATATCCTACGAGCAGTACTTC
NA,TRBV18,TRBD2,TRBJ2-3,CASSSNVAGATDTQYF,TGTGCCAGCTCATCAAACGTAGCGGGGGCGACAGATACGCAGTATTTT
once,TRBV21-1,NA,TRBJ2-7,CASRSCAPISYEQYF,TGTGCCAGCCGATCTTGCGCGCCGATCTCCTACGAGCAGTACTTC
NA,TRBV10-2,NA,TRBJ2-5,CASSERGGETQYF,TGCGCCAGCAGTGAAAGGGGTGGAGAGACCCAGTACTTC
NA,TRBV10-1,TRBD1,TRBJ2-5,CATPWTGGAETQYF,TGCGCCACCCCTTGGACAGGGGGCGCAGAGACCCAGTACTTC
NA,TRBV5-5,NA,TRBJ1-1,CASSFGVEGTEAFF,TGTGCCAGCAGCTTCGGGGTGGAGGGCACTGAAGCTTTCTTT
NA,TRBV9,NA,TRBJ2-3,CASSRGGTDTQYF,TGTGCCAGCAGCCGCGGGGGCACAGATACGCAGTATTTT
NA,TRBV6-1,TRBD2,TRBJ2-7,CASTGGKGYEQYF,TGTGCCAGCACGGGAGGGAAGGGCTACGAGCAGTACTTC
NA,TRBV11-2,NA,TRBJ2-5,CASSLGSGIETQYF,TGTGCCAGCAGCTTAGGTTCTGGGATAGAGACCCAGTACTTC
NA,TRBV2,NA,TRBJ2-1,CASRVQGSGNEQFF,TGTGCCAGCAGGGTGCAGGGATCGGGCAATGAGCAGTTCTTC
few,TRBV18,TRBD1,TRBJ1-5,CASSPDRGQPQHF,TGTGCCAGCTCACCGGACAGGGGACAGCCCCAGCATTTT
NA,TRBV7-9,NA,TRBJ2-3,CASSFAHTDTQYF,TGTGCCAGCAGCTTTGCCCACACAGATACGCAGTATTTT
NA,TRBV28,NA,TRBJ2-5,CASSLWQVGETQYF,TGTGCCAGCAGTTTATGGCAGGTGGGAGAGACCCAGTACTTC
NA,TRBV10-3,TRBD1,TRBJ1-1,CAISEDRRNTEAFF,TGTGCCATCAGCGAGGACAGGCGGAACACTGAAGCTTTCTTT
NA,TRBV19,TRBD1,TRBJ2-7,CASSTPGQIYEQYF,TGTGCCAGTAGTACGCCGGGACAGATCTACGAGCAGTACTTC
NA,TRBV21-1,NA,TRBJ2-2,CASSGHKNTGELFF,TGTGCCAGCAGCGGTCACAAGAACACCGGGGAGCTGTTTTTT
NA,TRBV6-6,NA,TRBJ2-2,CASRQGNTGELFF,TGTGCCAGCAGGCAGGGAAACACCGGGGAGCTGTTTTTT
NA,TRBV7-8,TRBD1,TRBJ1-2,CASSGDRASGYTF,TGTGCCAGCAGCGGAGACAGGGCTTCAGGCTACACCTTC
NA,TRBV5-4,NA,TRBJ1-4,CASSPTKTTGTANEKLFF,TGTGCCAGCAGCCCGACAAAGACAACCGGGACGGCGAATGAAAAACTGTTTTTT